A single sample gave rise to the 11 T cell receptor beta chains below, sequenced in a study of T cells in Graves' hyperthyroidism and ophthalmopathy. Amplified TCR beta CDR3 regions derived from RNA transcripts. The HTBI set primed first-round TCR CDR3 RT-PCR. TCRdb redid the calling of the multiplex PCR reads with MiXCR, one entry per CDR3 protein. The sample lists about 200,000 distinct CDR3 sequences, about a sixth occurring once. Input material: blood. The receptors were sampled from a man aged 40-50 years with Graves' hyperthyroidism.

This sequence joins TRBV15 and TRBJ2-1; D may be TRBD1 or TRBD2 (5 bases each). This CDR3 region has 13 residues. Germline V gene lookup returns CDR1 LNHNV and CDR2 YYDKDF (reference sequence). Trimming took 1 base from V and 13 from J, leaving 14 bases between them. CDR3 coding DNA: TGTGCCACCAGCAGAGTACGGGGCATCCTACAGTTCTTC. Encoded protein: CATSRVRGILQFF.

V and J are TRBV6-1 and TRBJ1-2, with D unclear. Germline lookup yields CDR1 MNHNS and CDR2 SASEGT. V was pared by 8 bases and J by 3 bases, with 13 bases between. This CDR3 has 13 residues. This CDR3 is CASLGGQDYGYTF. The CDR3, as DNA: TGTGCCAGCCTCGGCGGTCAGGACTATGGCTACACCTTC.

The CDR3 reads CASRLLVNTEAFF. The CDR3 DNA follows: TGTGCCAGCAGACTCCTGGTGAACACTGAAGCTTTCTTT. The genes are TRBV7-2 and TRBJ1-1; D is undetermined. Trimming removed 6 bases at V and 0 bases at J, with 8 bases between. There are 13 residues in the CDR3. CDR1 and CDR2 from the germline V gene are SGHTA and FQGNSA.

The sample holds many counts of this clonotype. The DNA of the CDR3 is TGTGCCAGCAGCTCCCTGTCCGACGAGCAGTACTTC. Protein product: CASSSLSDEQYF. The rearrangement joins TRBV7-9 to TRBJ2-7; D uncertain. This CDR3 comprises 12 residues. Between the trimmed V and J ends, which lost 4 bases and 5 bases, there was a span of 9 bases. CDR1 and CDR2 (germline): SEHNR, FQNEAQ (reference sequence).

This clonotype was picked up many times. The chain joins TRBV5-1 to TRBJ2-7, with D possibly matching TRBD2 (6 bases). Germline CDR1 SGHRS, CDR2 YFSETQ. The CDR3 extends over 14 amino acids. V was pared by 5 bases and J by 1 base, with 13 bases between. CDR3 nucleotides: TGCGCCAGCAGTTGGATAGCGGCGTCCTACGAGCAGTACTTC. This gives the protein CASSWIAASYEQYF.

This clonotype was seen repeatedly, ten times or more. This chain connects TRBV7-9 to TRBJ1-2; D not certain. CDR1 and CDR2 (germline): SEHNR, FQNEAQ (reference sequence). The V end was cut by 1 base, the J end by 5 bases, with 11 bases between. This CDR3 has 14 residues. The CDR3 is CASSLEEALYGYTF. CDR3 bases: TGTGCCAGCAGCTTAGAAGAGGCTCTGTATGGCTACACCTTC.

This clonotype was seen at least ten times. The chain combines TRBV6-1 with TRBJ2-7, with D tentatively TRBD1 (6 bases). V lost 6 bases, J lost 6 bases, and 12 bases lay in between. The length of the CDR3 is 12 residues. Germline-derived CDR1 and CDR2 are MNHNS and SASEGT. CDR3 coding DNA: TGTGCCAGCAGCCCGGACAGTCGCGAGCAGTACTTC. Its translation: CASSPDSREQYF.

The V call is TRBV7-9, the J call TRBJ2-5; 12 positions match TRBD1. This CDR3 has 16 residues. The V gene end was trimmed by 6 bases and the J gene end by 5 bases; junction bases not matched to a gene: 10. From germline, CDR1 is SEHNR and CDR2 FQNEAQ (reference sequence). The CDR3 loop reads CASRRLRDRGRETQYF. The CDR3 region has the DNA TGTGCCAGCAGACGACTCCGGGACAGGGGGCGGGAGACCCAGTACTTC.

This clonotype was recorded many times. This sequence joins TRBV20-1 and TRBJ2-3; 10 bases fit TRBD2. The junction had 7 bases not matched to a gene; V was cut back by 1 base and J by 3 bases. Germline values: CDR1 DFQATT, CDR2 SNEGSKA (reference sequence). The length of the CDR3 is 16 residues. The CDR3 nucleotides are TGCAGTGCTAGAGCCGGAAGCGGGGGGGCTACAGATACGCAGTATTTT. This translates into CSARAGSGGATDTQYF.

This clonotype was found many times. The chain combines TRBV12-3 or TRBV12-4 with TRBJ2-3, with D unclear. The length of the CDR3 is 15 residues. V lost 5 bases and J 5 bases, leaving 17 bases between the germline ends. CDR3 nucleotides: TGTGCCAGCAGTAAACTTGGAGAGTTAGGAGATACGCAGTATTTT. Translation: CASSKLGELGDTQYF.

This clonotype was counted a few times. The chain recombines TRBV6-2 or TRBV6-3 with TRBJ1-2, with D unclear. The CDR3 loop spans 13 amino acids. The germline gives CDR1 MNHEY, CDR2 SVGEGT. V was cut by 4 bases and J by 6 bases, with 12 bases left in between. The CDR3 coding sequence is TGTGCCAGCAGTTCTTTCCGGGAGGATGGCTACACCTTC. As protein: CASSSFREDGYTF.